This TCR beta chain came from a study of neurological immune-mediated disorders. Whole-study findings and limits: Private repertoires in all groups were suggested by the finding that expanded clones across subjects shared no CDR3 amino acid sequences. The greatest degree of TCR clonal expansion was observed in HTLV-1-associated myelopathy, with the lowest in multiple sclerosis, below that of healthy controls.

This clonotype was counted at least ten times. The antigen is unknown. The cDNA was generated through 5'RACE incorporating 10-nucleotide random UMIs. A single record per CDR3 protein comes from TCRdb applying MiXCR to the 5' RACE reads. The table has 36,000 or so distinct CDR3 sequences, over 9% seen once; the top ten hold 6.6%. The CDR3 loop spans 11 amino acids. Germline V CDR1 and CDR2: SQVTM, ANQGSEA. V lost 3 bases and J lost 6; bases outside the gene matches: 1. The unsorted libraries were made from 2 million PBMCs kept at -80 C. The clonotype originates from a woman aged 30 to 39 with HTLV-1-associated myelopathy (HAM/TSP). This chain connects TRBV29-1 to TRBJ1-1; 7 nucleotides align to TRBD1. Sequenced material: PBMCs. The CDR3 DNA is TGCAGCGTTGACAGGGGGTCTGAAGCTTTCTTT. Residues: CSVDRGSEAFF. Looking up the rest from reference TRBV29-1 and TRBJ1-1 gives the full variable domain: SAVISQKPSRDICQRGTSLTIQCQVDSQVTMMFWYRQQPGQSLTLIATANQGSEATYESGFVIDKFPISRPNLTFSTLTVSNMSPEDSSIYLCSVDRGSEAFFGQGTRLTVV.